This T cell receptor (beta chain) appears in the sequencing data of a study of blood T cell repertoires in COVID-19. The sample holds one count of this clone. Assay: immunoSEQ multiplex PCR; the TCRdb copy retains only in-frame clones and omits some. The sample yields 150,000 to 160,000 clones, under 95% seen once. This CDR3 is 13 amino acids long. Germline loops: CDR1 MNHEY, CDR2 SMNVEV (reference sequence). J lost 4 bases, V lost 5 bases, and 4 bases had no gene match. Sequenced input: peripheral blood. The TCR originated in a man aged 50 to 60 with acute or convalescent COVID-19. This rearrangement joins TRBV27 to TRBJ2-7, with 8 nucleotides matching TRBD2. The CDR3, as DNA: TGTGCCAGCAGTCGAGCGGGAGCTTACGAGCAGTACTTC. Amino acid sequence: CASSRAGAYEQYF.